These 20 T cell receptor beta chains came from one sample sequenced in a study of cytomegalovirus exposure and HLA in healthy donors. PCR primers comprised 60 Vbeta and 13 Jbeta primers. Sequencing used immunoSEQ multiplex PCR; TCRdb keeps in-frame clones, though not all of them. The sample lists more than 100,000 clones, approximately 77% occurring once. Sequencing input: PBMCs. These receptors were collected from a woman between 35 and 50 years old in good health and CMV-seronegative.

This clone appeared once. V is TRBV7-2 and J is TRBJ1-3, with D uncertain. There are 15 residues in the CDR3. V lost 5 bases, J lost 0 bases, and 11 bases lay in between. Germline-derived CDR1 and CDR2 are SGHTA and FQGNSA. CDR3 nucleotide sequence: TGTGCCAGCAGCAGAACAGTTTTCTCTGGAAACACCATATATTTT. Protein product: CASSRTVFSGNTIYF.

The V call is TRBV19, the J call TRBJ2-1; 16 nucleotides agree with TRBD2. The CDR3 has 16 residues. The ends lost 6 bases at V and 6 bases at J; junction bases unmatched: 5. CDR1 is LNHDA and CDR2 is SQIVND in the germline V gene (reference sequence). The CDR3 protein is CASRGTSGGAGNEQFF. DNA of the CDR3: TGTGCCAGTAGGGGGACTAGCGGGGGGGCGGGCAATGAGCAGTTCTTC.

This rearrangement joins TRBV5-4 to TRBJ2-3, with 8 bases aligning to TRBD2. Germline lookup yields CDR1 SGHNT and CDR2 YYREEE (reference sequence). The CDR3 totals 16 residues. V shed 0 bases and J 5 bases; nucleotides not matched to a gene: 8. This CDR3 reads CASSLAISGIIDTQYF. The CDR3 bases are TGTGCCAGCAGCTTGGCGATTAGCGGGATTATAGATACGCAGTATTTT.

The chain has TRBV28 and TRBJ1-1; D remains ambiguous. The CDR3 spans 12 residues. The germline V gene has CDR1 MDHEN and CDR2 SYDVKM. Deletions cut 6 bases from V and 6 bases from J, with 11 bases between. The CDR3 DNA reads TGTGCCAGCAGACCTTATCGGGCTGAAGCTTTCTTT. This gives the protein CASRPYRAEAFF.

This clone was observed once. The V call is TRBV4-3, the J call TRBJ2-1; D gene uncertain. There are 13 residues in the CDR3. Germline assignment: CDR1 LGHNA and CDR2 YSLEER. Deletions cut 0 bases from V and 9 bases from J, with 9 bases between. The CDR3 region has the DNA TGCGCCAGCAGCCAAGACGCGTCCATTGAGCAGTTCTTC. Its translation: CASSQDASIEQFF.

This clone was observed a handful of times. This chain's CDR3 is CASSESGVSYEQYF. The CDR3, as DNA: TGCGCCAGCAGTGAGTCTGGAGTTAGCTACGAGCAGTACTTC. V gene TRBV10-1 combines with J gene TRBJ2-7; no definite D call. With 0 bases removed from V and 3 bases from J, the gap between germline ends came to 9 bases. CDR3 length equals 14 residues. Germline CDR1 WNHNN, CDR2 SYGVQD (reference sequence).

This chain uses TRBV10-3 with TRBJ1-5, with 10 nucleotides matching TRBD1. This CDR3 spans 15 amino acids. Germline trimming cut 2 bases from V and 6 bases from J; bases unmatched to any gene: 4. Germline V CDR1 and CDR2: ENHRY, SYGVKD. The CDR3 loop is CAISETGQGSQPQHF. The CDR3 DNA is TGTGCCATCAGTGAGACGGGACAGGGGAGTCAGCCCCAGCATTTT.

The gene calls are TRBV4-3 and TRBJ1-5; tentative D call: TRBD1 (6 bases). This CDR3 is built from 14 residues. V shed 4 bases and J shed 0 bases, with 7 bases lying between them. CDR1 LGHNA and CDR2 YSLEER come from the germline V gene. CDR3 region: CASSRDNSNQPQHF. The CDR3 bases are TGCGCCAGCAGCCGGGACAATAGCAATCAGCCCCAGCATTTT.

The CDR3 is CASSSRDRGGNQPQHF. The CDR3 DNA follows: TGTGCCAGCAGCTCCCGGGACAGGGGTGGCAATCAGCCCCAGCATTTT. The chain recombines TRBV7-2 with TRBJ1-5; 10 bases line up with TRBD1. Germline V CDR1 and CDR2: SGHTA, FQGNSA. Trimming cost V 4 bases and J 2 bases; bases outside gene matches: 5. The CDR3 sequence is 16 residues long.

J is TRBJ2-1 and V is TRBV11-1; possibly TRBD1 for D (5 bases). Trimming shortened V by 4 bases and J by 0 bases, and 13 bases separated the two germline ends. CDR3 length equals 16 residues. Germline V CDR1 and CDR2: SGHAT, FQDESV (reference sequence). The CDR3 loop is CASSSPRVSSYNEQFF. CDR3 in DNA: TGTGCCAGCAGCTCACCCAGGGTATCCTCCTACAATGAGCAGTTCTTC. Variable domain in full (rest from reference TRBV11-1 and TRBJ2-1): EAEVAQSPRYKITEKSQAVAFWCDPISGHATLYWYRQILGQGPELLVQFQDESVVDDSQLPKDRFSAERLKGVDSTLKIQPAELGDSAMYLCASSSPRVSSYNEQFFGPGTRLTVL.

This chain links TRBV7-9 with TRBJ2-2, with no clear D. The CDR3 totals 12 residues. V lost 6 bases and J lost 7, with 9 bases in between. Germline CDR1 SEHNR, CDR2 FQNEAQ (reference sequence). DNA for the CDR3: TGTGCCAGCAGGATCCGAGTCGGGGAGCTGTTTTTT. Amino acid sequence: CASRIRVGELFF.

This rearrangement joins TRBV29-1 to TRBJ2-1; TRBD1 matches 8 bases. The CDR3 length is 11 residues. Trimming removed 8 bases from V and 9 bases from J; junction bases left unmatched: 6. Germline assignment: CDR1 SQVTM and CDR2 ANQGSEA. The CDR3 DNA follows: TGCAGCATCCGGACAGGGACTGAGCAGTTCTTC. Its protein product is CSIRTGTEQFF.

V gene TRBV7-9 combines with J gene TRBJ2-1, with 15 bases that match TRBD2. The CDR3 has 17 residues. Germline CDR1 and CDR2: SEHNR and FQNEAQ (reference sequence). V lost 2 bases and J lost 6; bases outside the gene matches: 5. The CDR3 coding sequence is TGTGCCAGCAGCTTACCAAGGACTAGCGGGGGGGTCAATGAGCAGTTCTTC. Amino acids: CASSLPRTSGGVNEQFF.

The chain has TRBV6-1 and TRBJ1-5; D call uncertain. The CDR3 extends over 13 amino acids. Trimming stripped 1 base from V and 5 bases from J, with 6 bases between. Per the germline V gene, CDR1 is MNHNS and CDR2 is SASEGT. CDR3 loop: CASSEVRDQPQHF. In DNA, the CDR3 is TGTGCCAGCAGTGAAGTGCGCGATCAGCCCCAGCATTTT.

The chain has TRBV14 and TRBJ2-2; D remains ambiguous. Trimming left V 1 base short and J 1 base short, with 13 bases between. This CDR3 region has 17 residues. Germline lookup yields CDR1 SGHDN and CDR2 FVKESK. The CDR3 coding sequence is TGTGCCAGCAGCCAAGTTGGGCACATATTGAACACCGGGGAGCTGTTTTTT. It is translated as CASSQVGHILNTGELFF.

J is TRBJ2-5 and V is TRBV4-3; 7 bases are a match to TRBD1. The J call may be in error: the DNA end matches TRBJ2-7 better. The germline gives CDR1 LGHNA, CDR2 YSLEER. CDR3 size: 17 residues. In nucleotides, the CDR3 is TGCGCCAGCAGCCAAGATTGGACCGACAGGGTTAACTACGAGCAGTACTTC. Translated: CASSQDWTDRVNYEQYF.

The chain carries TRBV25-1 and TRBJ1-1; D is undetermined. CDR3 size: 14 residues. Trimming took off 3 bases at V and 10 bases at J, with 18 bases between the two ends. Germline V gene sequence: CDR1 MGHDK, CDR2 SYGVNS. The CDR3 DNA reads as TGTGCCAGCAGTGAGCTCTGGAGGACCGAGCGAGCTTTCTTT. It is translated as CASSELWRTERAFF. Filled out from reference TRBV25-1 and TRBJ1-1, the complete variable domain reads EADIYQTPRYLVIGTGKKITLECSQTMGHDKMYWYQQDPGMELHLIHYSYGVNSTEKGDLSSESTVSRIRTEHFPLTLESARPSHTSQYLCASSELWRTERAFFGQGTRLTVV.

The chain employs TRBV6-5 and TRBJ1-2; 8 positions agree with TRBD1. Per the germline V gene, CDR1 is MNHEY and CDR2 is SVGAGI. J was trimmed by 4 bases and V by 4 bases; bases with no gene match: 5. The CDR3 length is 14 residues. The CDR3 coding sequence is TGTGCCAGCAGTTTCGGACAGGGCCCCTATGGCTACACCTTC. Residues: CASSFGQGPYGYTF.

This clone was observed a handful of times. This chain joins TRBV6-6 and TRBJ2-5; D might be TRBD2 (6 bases). Germline CDR1 MNHNY, CDR2 SVGAGI (reference sequence). The V end lost 6 bases, the J end lost 2 bases, and 16 bases lay between the germline ends. The CDR3 sequence is 15 residues long. CDR3 DNA sequence: TGTGCCAGCAGGGATCTAGCGCCCGTACAAGAGACCCAGTACTTC. Its translation: CASRDLAPVQETQYF.

The rearrangement uses TRBV29-1 and TRBJ1-1, with TRBD1 matching 8 bases. Germline CDR1 SQVTM, CDR2 ANQGSEA. V lost 4 bases and J lost 2; bases outside the gene matches: 9. This CDR3 has 15 amino acids. The CDR3 region has the DNA TGCAGCGTTGTAGGGACAGGCTATTACAACACTGAAGCTTTCTTT. It specifies CSVVGTGYYNTEAFF.